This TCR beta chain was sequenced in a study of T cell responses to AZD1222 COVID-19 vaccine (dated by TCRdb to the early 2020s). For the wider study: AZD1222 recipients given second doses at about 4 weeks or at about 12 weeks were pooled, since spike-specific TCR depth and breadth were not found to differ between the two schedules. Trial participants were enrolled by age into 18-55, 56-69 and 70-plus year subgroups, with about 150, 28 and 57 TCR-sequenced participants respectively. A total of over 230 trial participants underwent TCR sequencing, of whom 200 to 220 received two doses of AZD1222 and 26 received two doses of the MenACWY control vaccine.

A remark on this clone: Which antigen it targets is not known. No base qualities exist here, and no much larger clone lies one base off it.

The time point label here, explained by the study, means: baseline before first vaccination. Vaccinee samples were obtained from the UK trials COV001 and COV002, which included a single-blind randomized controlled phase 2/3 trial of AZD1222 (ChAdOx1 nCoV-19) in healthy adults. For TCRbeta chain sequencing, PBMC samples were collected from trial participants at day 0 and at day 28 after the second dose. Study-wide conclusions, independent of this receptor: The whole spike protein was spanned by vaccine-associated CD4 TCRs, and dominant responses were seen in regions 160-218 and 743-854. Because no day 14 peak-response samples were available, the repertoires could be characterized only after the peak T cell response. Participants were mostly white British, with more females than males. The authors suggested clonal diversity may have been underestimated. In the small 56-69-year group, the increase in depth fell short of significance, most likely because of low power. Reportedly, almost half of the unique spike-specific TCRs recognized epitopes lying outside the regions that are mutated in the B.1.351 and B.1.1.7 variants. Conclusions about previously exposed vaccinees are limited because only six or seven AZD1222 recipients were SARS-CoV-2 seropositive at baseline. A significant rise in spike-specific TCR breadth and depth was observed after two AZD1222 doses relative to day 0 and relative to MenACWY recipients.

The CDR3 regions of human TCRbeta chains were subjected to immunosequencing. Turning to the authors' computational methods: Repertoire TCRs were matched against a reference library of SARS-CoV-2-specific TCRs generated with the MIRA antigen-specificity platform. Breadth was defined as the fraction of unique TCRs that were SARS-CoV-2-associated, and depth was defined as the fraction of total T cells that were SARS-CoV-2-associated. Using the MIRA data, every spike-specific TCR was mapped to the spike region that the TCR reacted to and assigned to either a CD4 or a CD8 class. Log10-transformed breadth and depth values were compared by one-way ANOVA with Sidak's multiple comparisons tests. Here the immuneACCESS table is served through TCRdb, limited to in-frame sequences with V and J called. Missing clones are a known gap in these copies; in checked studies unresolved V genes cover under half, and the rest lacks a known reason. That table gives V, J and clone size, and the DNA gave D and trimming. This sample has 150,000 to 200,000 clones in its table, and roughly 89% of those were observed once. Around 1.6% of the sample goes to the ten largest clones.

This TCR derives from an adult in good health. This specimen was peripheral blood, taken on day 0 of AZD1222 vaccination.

CDR3 protein: CASSLNGGGREKLFF. Read as DNA, the sequence is TGTGCCAGCAGCTTGAATGGGGGTGGACGTGAAAAACTGTTTTTT. The chain uses TRBV5-6 and TRBJ1-4, with TRBD1 as a weak D call on 5 bases. Trimming at the junction amounts to 1 base on V and 7 bases on J, and the germline ends lie 14 bases apart. From its cysteine to its phenylalanine, the CDR3 spans 15 amino acids. The retained sequence is limited to the CDR3, 45 bases, with the frame set at the first base. From the germline V gene, CDR1 is SGHDT and CDR2 is YYEEEE.